Below, 3 T cell receptor beta chains from the same sample are listed, as sequenced in a study of vaccination effects on CD4 cells after COVID-19. Antigen-specific CD4+ T cells expanded by the ViraFEST assay with viral peptide pools were then sequenced. Having been cultured for less than 13 days, the cells underwent CD4+ T cell isolation. SARS-CoV-2 infection was confirmed by PCR in the person between March and December 2020. Participants received two doses of either the BNT162b2 or mRNA-1273 vaccine. This table comes from immunoSEQ multiplex PCR, and its TCRdb copy is limited to in-frame clones, with some not included. The sample has approximately 14,000 clones; 65% to 80% are singletons. These receptors have no known antigen. The starting material was CD4+ T cells from PBMCs cultured with HCoV-NL63 spike peptides, obtained after COVID-19 vaccination. These receptor sequences come from a human donor who had a prior SARS-CoV-2 infection.

This clone was observed a handful of times. The chain uses TRBV4-2 and TRBJ1-6; 7 nucleotides match TRBD1. Looked up from germline, CDR1 is LGHNA and CDR2 is YNFKEQ. This CDR3 is built from 16 residues. J was trimmed by 6 bases and V by 2 bases; bases with no gene match: 7. In DNA, the CDR3 is TGTGCCAGCAGCCAACCAGGGACAGATCTTAATTCACCCCTCCACTTT. Protein: CASSQPGTDLNSPLHF.

The chain uses TRBV5-1 and TRBJ1-2; D may be TRBD1 (5 bases). There are 16 residues in the CDR3. The germline V gene encodes CDR1 SGHRS and CDR2 YFSETQ. Trimming took off 1 base at V and 6 bases at J, with 19 bases between the two ends. CDR3 nucleotide sequence: TGCGCCAGCAGCTTGACGGTGGGACCGAGTCTTCATGGCTACACCTTC. The encoded protein is CASSLTVGPSLHGYTF.

Notes on this clone: A much larger clone differs by one base, so this may be a read error. This rearrangement joins TRBV27 to TRBJ2-3; D gene ambiguous. The V end lost 2 bases, the J end lost 1 base, and 4 bases lay between the germline ends. CDR3 length equals 13 residues. Germline CDR1 reads MNHEY; CDR2 reads SMNVEV (reference sequence). CDR3: CASSLRGTDTQYF. As DNA, the CDR3 is TGTGCCAGCAGTTTACGGGGCACAGATACGCAGTATTTT.